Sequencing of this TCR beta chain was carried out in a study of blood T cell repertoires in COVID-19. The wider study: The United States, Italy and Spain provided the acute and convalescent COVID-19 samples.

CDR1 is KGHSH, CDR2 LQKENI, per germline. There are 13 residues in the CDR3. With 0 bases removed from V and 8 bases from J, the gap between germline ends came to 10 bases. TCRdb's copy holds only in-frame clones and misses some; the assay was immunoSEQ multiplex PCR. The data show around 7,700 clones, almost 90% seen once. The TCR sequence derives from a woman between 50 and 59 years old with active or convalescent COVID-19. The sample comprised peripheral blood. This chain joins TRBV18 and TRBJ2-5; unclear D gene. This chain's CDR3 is CASSPPGGSTQYF. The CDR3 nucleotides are TGTGCCAGCTCACCACCCGGCGGTTCCACCCAGTACTTC.